The 24 T cell receptor beta chains below were found in one sample sequenced in a study of cytomegalovirus exposure and HLA in healthy donors (dated by TCRdb to the late 2010s). Library preparation employed the immunoSEQ multiplex PCR assay. A mixture of 60 forward primers for TCR Vbeta segments and 13 reverse primers for TCR Jbeta segments was used in the multiplex PCR. The table was pulled from immuneACCESS by TCRdb, which kept in-frame rearrangements only. Such tables lose some clones; where checked, under half of the loss comes from unresolved V genes, and the rest has no known cause. The sample table records about 84,000 clones; more than 50% of these occur just once. 15% of the sample is held by the ten biggest clonotypes. Sequences were obtained from PBMCs. Every receptor here comes from a woman between 40 and 55 years old in good health and CMV-seropositive.

As concerns this clone: One end of the junction varies from germline; a read error may be responsible. V usage is TRBV7-9 and J usage is TRBJ1-1; D remains unclear. The germline V gene encodes CDR1 SEHNR and CDR2 FQNEAQ (reference sequence). The CDR3 runs 12 residues. In DNA, the CDR3 is TGTTCCAGCAGCCTCCCCGGGTATCGGGCTTTCTTT. Its translation is CSSSLPGYRAFF. Full variable domain (rest looked up from reference TRBV7-9 and TRBJ1-1): DTGVSQNPRHKITKRGQNVTFRCDPISEHNRLYWYRQTLGQGPEFLTYFQNEAQLEKSRLLSDRFSAERPKGSFSTLEIQRTEQGDSAMYLCSSSLPGYRAFFGQGTRLTVV.

This clone was seen more than once but under ten times. V and J are TRBV28 and TRBJ1-4, with 7 bases fitting TRBD1. V was clipped by 6 bases and J by 5 bases; unmatched bases: 6. Germline CDR1 reads MDHEN; CDR2 reads SYDVKM. The CDR3 contains 14 residues. CDR3 in DNA: TGTGCCAGCAGGGAGGGGACAGCAAATGAAAAACTGTTTTTT. Its translation is CASREGTANEKLFF.

This chain joins TRBV7-9 and TRBJ1-3, with D hard to call. Deletions cut 1 base from V and 4 bases from J, with 8 bases between. Germline assignment: CDR1 SEHNR and CDR2 FQNEAQ (reference sequence). The CDR3 has 14 residues. This CDR3 reads CASSLVAEGNTIYF. In nucleotides, the CDR3 is TGTGCCAGCAGCTTAGTGGCAGAAGGAAACACCATATATTTT.

CDR3 sequence (DNA): TGTGCCAGTAGTCTAAGCGGGAGCTCCTACAATGAGCAGTTCTTC. As protein: CASSLSGSSYNEQFF. The V gene is TRBV19, the J gene TRBJ2-1; TRBD2 agrees at 8 bases. V shed 5 bases and J 0 bases; nucleotides not matched to a gene: 3. Germline V gives CDR1 LNHDA, CDR2 SQIVND (reference sequence). The CDR3 sequence is 15 residues long.

This clone was seen a handful of times. The CDR3 reads CASRDTPGSTYNEQFF. CDR3 DNA sequence: TGTGCCAGTAGGGATACCCCCGGGTCTACCTACAATGAGCAGTTCTTC. The chain recombines TRBV19 with TRBJ2-1, with unresolved D. The CDR3 sequence is 16 residues long. V gave up 6 bases and J gave up 2 bases, with 17 bases separating them. CDR1 LNHDA and CDR2 SQIVND come from the germline V gene (reference sequence).

This chain links TRBV4-3 with TRBJ2-5; 10 nucleotides agree with TRBD2. Trimming at V came to 0 bases and at J to 3 bases, leaving 19 bases not matched to a gene. The length of the CDR3 is 21 residues. Germline CDR1 reads LGHNA; CDR2 reads YSLEER. CDR3 residues: CASSQDQLAGLNHWGKETQYF. CDR3 bases: TGCGCCAGCAGCCAAGATCAACTAGCGGGACTAAACCATTGGGGGAAAGAGACCCAGTACTTC.

The J gene is TRBJ2-7, the V gene TRBV6-6; D is possibly TRBD1 (6 bases). The germline V and J ends were trimmed by 6 bases and 0 bases, with 12 bases remaining between them. Germline-derived CDR1 and CDR2 are MNHNY and SVGAGI (reference sequence). This CDR3 spans 14 amino acids. The CDR3 DNA sequence: TGTGCCAGCAGAATAGGGGGTGGCTCCTACGAGCAGTACTTC. Protein: CASRIGGGSYEQYF.

The chain uses TRBV11-2 and TRBJ2-3, with 15 positions matching TRBD2. Germline values: CDR1 SGHAT, CDR2 FQNNGV. The CDR3 runs to 17 residues. V shed 4 bases and J 14 bases; nucleotides not matched to a gene: 16. CDR3 residues: CASSSISGLAGGRGGYF. DNA of the CDR3: TGTGCCAGCAGCTCAATCTCCGGACTAGCGGGAGGGAGGGGCGGGTATTTT. The complete variable domain, with remaining parts taken from reference TRBV11-2 and TRBJ2-3, reads EAGVAQSPRYKIIEKRQSVAFWCNPISGHATLYWYQQILGQGPKLLIQFQNNGVVDDSQLPKDRFSAERLKGVDSTLKIQPAKLEDSAVYLCASSSISGLAGGRGGYFGPGTRLTVL.

This rearrangement joins TRBV4-3 to TRBJ2-5; perhaps TRBD2 as D (5 bases). From germline, CDR1 is LGHNA and CDR2 YSLEER. The CDR3 loop spans 15 amino acids. V lost 0 bases and J 5 bases, leaving 13 bases between the germline ends. The CDR3 region is CASSQDFGLAETQYF. Written as DNA, the CDR3 is TGCGCCAGCAGCCAAGATTTCGGGCTAGCTGAGACCCAGTACTTC.

The rearrangement uses TRBV5-6 and TRBJ2-5; D uncertain. CDR1 is SGHDT, CDR2 YYEEEE, per germline. V lost 1 base and J 1 base, leaving 11 bases between the germline ends. The CDR3 is 15 amino acids. The CDR3 loop reads CASSLRGGAQETQYF. In DNA, the CDR3 is TGTGCCAGCAGCTTGCGTGGCGGCGCCCAAGAGACCCAGTACTTC.

The gene calls are TRBV6-5 and TRBJ2-7; 8 bases match TRBD2. Trimming cost V 5 bases and J 2 bases; bases outside gene matches: 8. The CDR3 totals 15 residues. CDR1 is MNHEY, CDR2 SVGAGI, per germline. The CDR3 here is CASSRKGLVTYEQYF. The CDR3 DNA is TGTGCCAGCAGTCGAAAGGGACTAGTCACCTACGAGCAGTACTTC.

The rearrangement joins TRBV7-2 to TRBJ1-5; D is unresolved. In germline, CDR1 is SGHTA, CDR2 FQGNSA. The CDR3 contains 14 residues. Trimming left V 1 base short and J 2 bases short, with 6 bases between. In DNA form, the CDR3 reads TGTGCCAGCAGCTTAGTTCAGGGCAATCAGCCCCAGCATTTT. This gives the protein CASSLVQGNQPQHF.

This chain joins TRBV5-4 and TRBJ2-3; TRBD2 might be the D (6 bases). The CDR3 runs to 15 residues. Trimming cost V 4 bases and J 6 bases, with 18 bases left between them. Germline values: CDR1 SGHNT, CDR2 YYREEE (reference sequence). The CDR3 is CASSVPGSRLDTQYF. The CDR3 DNA follows: TGTGCCAGCAGCGTCCCCGGGAGTAGACTCGATACGCAGTATTTT.

A few counts support this clone. The J gene is TRBJ2-7, the V gene TRBV7-9; 10 bases map to TRBD2. The CDR3 sequence is 18 residues long. V shed 4 bases, J shed 1 base, and the junction held 13 bases outside the gene matches. Germline V CDR1 and CDR2: SEHNR, FQNEAQ (reference sequence). The CDR3 region is CASSSGGWLAGVSYEQYF. DNA for the CDR3: TGTGCCAGCAGCTCCGGCGGGTGGCTAGCGGGAGTTTCCTACGAGCAGTACTTC.

As DNA, the CDR3 is TGTGCCAGCAGTTATCCAGGGGGAAGAGGAAACACCATATATTTT. It codes for CASSYPGGRGNTIYF. The chain recombines TRBV28 with TRBJ1-3; 7 bases are shared with TRBD1. CDR3 length: 15 amino acids. With V trimmed by 4 bases and J by 4 bases, 7 bases remained unmatched. Germline values: CDR1 MDHEN, CDR2 SYDVKM. The full variable domain, rest sourced from reference TRBV28 and TRBJ1-3, is DVKVTQSSRYLVKRTGEKVFLECVQDMDHENMFWYRQDPGLGLRLIYFSYDVKMKEKGDIPEGYSVSREKKERFSLILESASTNQTSMYLCASSYPGGRGNTIYFGEGSWLTVV.

The chain employs TRBV2 and TRBJ2-7; D may be TRBD2 (5 bases). The V and J ends lost 3 bases and 6 bases respectively, with 9 bases between them. The CDR3 runs to 12 residues. Germline CDR1 SNHLY, CDR2 FYNNEI. The DNA of the CDR3 is TGTGCCAGCAGTGACATCGAGGGCGAGCAGTACTTC. It yields the protein CASSDIEGEQYF.

The chain is built from TRBV10-1 and TRBJ1-2; D uncertain. The germline CDR1 and CDR2 sequences are WNHNN and SYGVQD (reference sequence). The CDR3 sequence is 10 residues long. Trimming left V 4 bases short and J 6 bases short, with 3 bases between. CDR3 coding DNA: TGCGCCAGCAGTGTAGATGGCTACACCTTC. Its protein product is CASSVDGYTF.

This clone has only a few counts. The chain employs TRBV7-8 and TRBJ2-5; TRBD2 agrees at 11 bases. The J call may be wrong; the DNA end is better matched by TRBJ2-7. Germline CDR1 is SGHVS and CDR2 is FQNEAQ. The CDR3 is 15 amino acids. CDR3 amino acids: CASSQGLAGAYEQYF. In DNA, the CDR3 is TGTGCCAGCAGCCAAGGACTAGCGGGTGCCTACGAGCAGTACTTC.

The chain uses TRBV28 and TRBJ2-7; 12 bases are shared with TRBD2. V lost 9 bases and J lost 0; bases outside the gene matches: 12. Germline assignment: CDR1 MDHEN and CDR2 SYDVKM. This CDR3 is 17 amino acids long. As DNA, the CDR3 is TGTGCCAGTTTTCCCTCCGGACTAGCGGGGAGCTCCTACGAGCAGTACTTC. It encodes CASFPSGLAGSSYEQYF.

J is TRBJ2-7 and V is TRBV28; 10 bases map to TRBD2. CDR3 length: 14 residues. Germline V gene data show CDR1 as MDHEN and CDR2 as SYDVKM. Germline trimming cut 6 bases from V and 1 base from J; bases unmatched to any gene: 3. The CDR3 DNA is TGTGCCAGCAGGACTAGCGGGTCGTCCTACGAGCAGTACTTC. This translates into CASRTSGSSYEQYF.

V and J are TRBV28 and TRBJ2-7; 13 bases line up with TRBD2. Trimming removed 10 bases from V and 0 bases from J; junction bases left unmatched: 12. CDR3 length: 17 residues. Germline V gives CDR1 MDHEN, CDR2 SYDVKM. DNA of the CDR3: TGTGCCACCCGACTAGCGGGAGGACACCTGAGCTCCTACGAGCAGTACTTC. This codes for CATRLAGGHLSSYEQYF.

The chain has TRBV5-4 and TRBJ1-1; tentatively, D is TRBD1 (5 bases). This CDR3 spans 12 amino acids. Germline CDR1 and CDR2: SGHNT and YYREEE (reference sequence). With 4 bases removed from V and 5 bases from J, the gap between germline ends came to 9 bases. Here the CDR3 reads CASSRGQTEAFF. DNA for the CDR3: TGTGCCAGCAGCAGGGGCCAAACTGAAGCTTTCTTT.

The CDR3 reads CASREQGAAKNIQYF. DNA of the CDR3: TGTGCCAGCAGGGAACAGGGGGCGGCCAAAAACATTCAGTACTTC. The rearrangement joins TRBV6-5 to TRBJ2-4, with 9 bases fitting TRBD1. The V segment lost 6 bases and the J segment 1 base; nucleotides outside the gene matches: 4. The CDR3 contains 15 residues. Germline assignment: CDR1 MNHEY and CDR2 SVGAGI.

The V call is TRBV6-5, the J call TRBJ2-1; TRBD2 agrees at 7 bases. The V segment lost 2 bases and the J segment 4 bases; nucleotides outside the gene matches: 8. Germline V CDR1 and CDR2: MNHEY, SVGAGI. There are 16 residues in the CDR3. The CDR3 nucleotides read TGTGCCAGCAGTTACGCACCAAGCGGGAATTACAATGAGCAGTTCTTC. This codes for CASSYAPSGNYNEQFF.